The present T cell receptor (beta chain) was sequenced within a study of T cell responses to AZD1222 COVID-19 vaccine. Sequenced by immunoSEQ multiplex PCR; TCRdb stores in-frame clones only, minus some. The sample contains roughly 180,000 clones, about 89% of which appear only once. V was clipped by 1 base and J by 0 bases; unmatched bases: 2. Germline V lookup: CDR1 LNHNV, CDR2 YYDKDF (reference sequence). The CDR3 loop spans 16 amino acids. Study-level findings and limits: Among spike-specific TCRs, nearly half reportedly target unmutated variant regions.

Note on this clone: Its antigen is not known.

This receptor was obtained from an adult who received the AZD1222 COVID-19 vaccine. This material consisted of peripheral blood, taken 28 days after the second AZD1222 dose. The chain recombines TRBV15 with TRBJ1-1; TRBD1 matches at 10 bases. The DNA for the CDR3 is TGTGCCACCAGCAGAGGGGACAGGGGAATGAACACTGAAGCTTTCTTT. It is translated as CATSRGDRGMNTEAFF.